This TCR beta chain was identified during a study of blood T cell repertoires in COVID-19. Study summary: The analysed material was cDNA or gDNA that came from T cells, B-cell-depleted T cells, or PBMCs.

The CDR3 length is 11 residues. Trimming stripped 1 base from V and 7 bases from J, with 7 bases between. Germline V CDR1 and CDR2: GTSNPN, SVGIG (reference sequence). Libraries were prepared by immunoSEQ multiplex PCR; TCRdb keeps only in-frame clonotypes and omits some of them. This table holds about 330,000 clones, 80% to 90% found once. The clonotype comes from a man between 25 and 39 years old who had recovered from COVID-19. This rearrangement joins TRBV30 to TRBJ1-2; unclear D gene. The material sequenced was PBMCs or T cells enriched from blood (not recorded which). DNA of the CDR3: TGTGCCTGGAGTGACCGGTCTGGCTACACCTTC. Amino acid sequence: CAWSDRSGYTF.